This T cell receptor (beta chain) was captured by sequencing in a study of T cell responses to AZD1222 COVID-19 vaccine. Findings and limits, study-wide: Reports say nearly half of spike-specific TCRs go after unmutated variant regions.

Notes on this clone: Its antigen is unknown.

Assay used: immunoSEQ multiplex PCR; TCRdb lists only in-frame clones, some missing. In the table there are roughly 140,000 clones, 82% of which are singletons. This CDR3 has 16 amino acids. V was clipped by 7 bases and J by 0 bases, with 15 bases between them. Germline lookup yields CDR1 KGHDR and CDR2 SFDVKD. This sample comprised peripheral blood, obtained on day 0 of MenACWY control vaccination. V gene TRBV24-1 combines with J gene TRBJ2-1; TRBD2 might be the D (6 bases). This clonotype was obtained from an adult in good health. CDR3 residues: CATSISEGGSYNEQFF. The CDR3 nucleotides read TGTGCCACCAGCATATCGGAGGGCGGCTCCTACAATGAGCAGTTCTTC.